The 9 T cell receptor beta chains given below trace back to one sample, sequenced in a study of blood T cell repertoires in COVID-19. Only in-frame clones appear in the TCRdb table, and some are missing; sequencing was by immunoSEQ multiplex PCR. The table lists roughly 55,000 clones, roughly 87% of them singletons, with about 2% in the top ten. Sequences were obtained from peripheral blood. These receptors came from a woman aged 55-70 years with acute or convalescent COVID-19.

This rearrangement joins TRBV27 to TRBJ2-5; TRBD2 is a possible D gene (6 bases). From germline, CDR1 is MNHEY and CDR2 SMNVEV (reference sequence). V lost 8 bases and J 4 bases, leaving 26 bases between the germline ends. The CDR3 contains 17 residues. The chain's CDR3 is CASPPHPRPGGGETQYF. As DNA, the CDR3 is TGTGCCAGCCCGCCCCACCCACGGCCTGGGGGAGGAGAGACCCAGTACTTC.

CDR3 sequence: CASSLDGNPVDTIYF. DNA of the CDR3: TGCGCCAGCAGCTTGGACGGGAACCCGGTTGACACCATATATTTT. V gene TRBV5-1 combines with J gene TRBJ1-3; D ambiguous. Trimming left V 0 bases short and J 8 bases short, with 15 bases between. The germline V gene has CDR1 SGHRS and CDR2 YFSETQ. CDR3 length equals 15 residues.

The chain carries TRBV5-1 and TRBJ1-3; weak D call: TRBD1 (5 bases). CDR3 length: 17 residues. V lost 0 bases and J 2 bases, leaving 15 bases between the germline ends. Germline V gene lookup returns CDR1 SGHRS and CDR2 YFSETQ. For the CDR3, the DNA is TGCGCCAGCAGCTTGGAGCCTGGACACTATACTGGAAACACCATATATTTT. It is translated as CASSLEPGHYTGNTIYF.

The V gene is TRBV7-2, the J gene TRBJ1-2; D perhaps matches TRBD1 (6 bases). The germline V gene encodes CDR1 SGHTA and CDR2 FQGNSA. This CDR3 is 15 amino acids long. V lost 1 base, J lost 6 bases, and 15 bases lay in between. CDR3 bases: TGTGCCAGCAGCTTAGACTCCGGGAGGGGGAATGGCTACACCTTC. It yields the protein CASSLDSGRGNGYTF.

The table lists this clone with a count of one. The chain links TRBV7-9 to TRBJ2-7; 8 bases match TRBD2. The CDR3 contains 17 residues. Germline-derived CDR1 and CDR2 are SEHNR and FQNEAQ (reference sequence). V shed 5 bases, J shed 9 bases, and the junction held 21 bases outside the gene matches. CDR3 DNA: TGTGCCAGCAGCAACAAGCGGGAGCTTGGGGACCGAGGGGTGCAGTACTTC. Its protein product is CASSNKRELGDRGVQYF.

V usage is TRBV9 and J usage is TRBJ2-2; the D is unclear. Germline CDR1 reads SGDLS; CDR2 reads YYNGEE. With 1 base removed from V and 7 bases from J, the gap between germline ends came to 8 bases. The CDR3 loop spans 13 amino acids. CDR3 loop: CASSVTSNGELFF. CDR3 in DNA: TGTGCCAGCAGCGTAACCAGTAACGGGGAGCTGTTTTTT.

The chain recombines TRBV5-1 with TRBJ2-5; tentative D call: TRBD2 (6 bases). V was clipped by 2 bases and J by 4 bases, with 9 bases between them. The V gene's germline CDR1 is SGHRS and CDR2 YFSETQ. The CDR3 has 13 residues. In DNA, the CDR3 is TGCGCCAGCAGCTTTGTCGGGGGAGAGACCCAGTACTTC. Amino acids: CASSFVGGETQYF.

The CDR3 nucleotides read TGTGCCTGGAGTGTACGCAGGGGCTCTCAGCCCCAGCATTTT. Amino acids: CAWSVRRGSQPQHF. The V and J genes are TRBV30 and TRBJ1-5; TRBD1 might be the D (6 bases). Trimming took off 0 bases at V and 6 bases at J, with 12 bases between the two ends. The CDR3 length is 14 residues. Germline CDR1 and CDR2: GTSNPN and SVGIG (reference sequence).

The chain carries TRBV29-1 and TRBJ2-1; tentatively, D is TRBD2 (7 bases). This CDR3 spans 15 amino acids. Per germline, CDR1 SQVTM and CDR2 ANQGSEA. The V end lost 6 bases, the J end lost 4 bases, and 19 bases lay between the germline ends. The CDR3 DNA is TGCAGCGTCGTGCGGGGGCAACCCTTATACAATGAGCAGTTCTTC. Its protein is CSVVRGQPLYNEQFF.